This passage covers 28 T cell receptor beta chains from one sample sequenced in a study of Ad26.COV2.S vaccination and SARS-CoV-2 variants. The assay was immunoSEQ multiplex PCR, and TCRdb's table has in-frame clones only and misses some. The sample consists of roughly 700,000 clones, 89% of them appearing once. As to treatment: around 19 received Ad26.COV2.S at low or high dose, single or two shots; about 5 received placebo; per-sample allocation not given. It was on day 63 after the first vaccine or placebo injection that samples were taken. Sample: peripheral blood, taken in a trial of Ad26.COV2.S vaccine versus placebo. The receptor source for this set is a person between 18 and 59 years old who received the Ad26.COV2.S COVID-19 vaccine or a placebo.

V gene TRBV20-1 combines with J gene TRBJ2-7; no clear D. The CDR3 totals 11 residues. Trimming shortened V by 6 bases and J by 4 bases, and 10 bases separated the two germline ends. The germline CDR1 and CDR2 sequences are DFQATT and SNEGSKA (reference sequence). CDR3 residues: CSADPGYEQYF. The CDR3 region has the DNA TGCAGTGCGGACCCGGGTTACGAGCAGTACTTC.

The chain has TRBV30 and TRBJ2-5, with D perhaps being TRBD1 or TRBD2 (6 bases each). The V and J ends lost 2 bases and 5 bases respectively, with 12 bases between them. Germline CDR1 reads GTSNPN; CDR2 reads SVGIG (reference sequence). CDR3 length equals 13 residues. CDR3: CAWSRRRGETQYF. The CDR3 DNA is TGTGCCTGGAGTCGGCGGAGGGGGGAGACCCAGTACTTC.

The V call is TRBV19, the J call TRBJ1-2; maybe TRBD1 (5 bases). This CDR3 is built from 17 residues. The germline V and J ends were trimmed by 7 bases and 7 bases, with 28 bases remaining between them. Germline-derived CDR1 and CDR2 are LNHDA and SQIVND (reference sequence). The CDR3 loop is CASTLSQGAVPTSGYTF. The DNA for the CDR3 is TGTGCCAGTACTTTATCCCAAGGGGCTGTCCCAACCAGTGGCTACACCTTC.

The CDR3 protein is CASTRSGTGNYEQYF. CDR3 nucleotide sequence: TGTGCCAGCACCCGTTCCGGGACAGGGAACTACGAGCAGTACTTC. This chain joins TRBV25-1 and TRBJ2-7, with TRBD1 identical over 9 bases. The junction had 10 bases not matched to a gene; V was cut back by 7 bases and J by 3 bases. In germline, CDR1 is MGHDK, CDR2 SYGVNS. This CDR3 has 15 residues.

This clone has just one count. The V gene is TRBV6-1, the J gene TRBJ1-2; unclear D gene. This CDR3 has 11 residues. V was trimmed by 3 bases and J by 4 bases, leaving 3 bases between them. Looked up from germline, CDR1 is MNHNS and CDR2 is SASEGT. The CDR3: CASSDVYGYTF. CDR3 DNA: TGTGCCAGCAGTGATGTCTATGGCTACACCTTC.

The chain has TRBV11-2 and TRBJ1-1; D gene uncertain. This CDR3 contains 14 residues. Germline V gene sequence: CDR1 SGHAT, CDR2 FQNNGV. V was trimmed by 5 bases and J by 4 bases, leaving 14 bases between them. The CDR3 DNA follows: TGTGCCAGCAGCCTAACCTTCCCTGGCACTGAAGCTTTCTTT. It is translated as CASSLTFPGTEAFF.

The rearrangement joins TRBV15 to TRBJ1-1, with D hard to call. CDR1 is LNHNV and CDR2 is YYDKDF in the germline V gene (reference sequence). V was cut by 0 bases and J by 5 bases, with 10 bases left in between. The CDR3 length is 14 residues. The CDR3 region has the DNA TGTGCCACCAGCAGAGATTTTGGAGGGACTGAAGCTTTCTTT. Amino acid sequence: CATSRDFGGTEAFF.

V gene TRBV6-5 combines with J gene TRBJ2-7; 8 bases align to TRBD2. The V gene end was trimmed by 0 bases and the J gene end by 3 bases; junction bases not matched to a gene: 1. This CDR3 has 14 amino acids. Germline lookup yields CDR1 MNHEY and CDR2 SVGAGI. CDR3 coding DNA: TGTGCCAGCAGTTACTCGGGACTAGTCTACGAGCAGTACTTC. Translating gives CASSYSGLVYEQYF.

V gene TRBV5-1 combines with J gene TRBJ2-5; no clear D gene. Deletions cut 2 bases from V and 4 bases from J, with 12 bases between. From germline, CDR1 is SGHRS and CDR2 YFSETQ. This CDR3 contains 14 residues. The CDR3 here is CASSLGLPLETQYF. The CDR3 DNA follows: TGCGCCAGCAGCTTAGGTCTTCCTTTAGAGACCCAGTACTTC.

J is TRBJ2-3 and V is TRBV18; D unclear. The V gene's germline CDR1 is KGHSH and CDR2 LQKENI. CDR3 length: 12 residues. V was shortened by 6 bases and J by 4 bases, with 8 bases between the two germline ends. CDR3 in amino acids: CASSLKADTQYF. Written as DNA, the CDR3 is TGTGCCAGCTCCCTCAAGGCAGATACGCAGTATTTT. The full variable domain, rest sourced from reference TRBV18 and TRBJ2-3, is NAGVMQNPRHLVRRRGQEARLRCSPMKGHSHVYWYRQLPEEGLKFMVYLQKENIIDESGMPKERFSAEFPKEGPSILRIQQVVRGDSAAYFCASSLKADTQYFGPGTRLTVL.

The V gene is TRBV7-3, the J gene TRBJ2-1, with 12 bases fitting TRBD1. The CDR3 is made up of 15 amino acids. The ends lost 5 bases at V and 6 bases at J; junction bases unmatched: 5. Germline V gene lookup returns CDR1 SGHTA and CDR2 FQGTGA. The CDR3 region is CASSRSGQGANEQFF. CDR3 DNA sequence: TGTGCCAGCAGCCGGTCGGGACAGGGGGCCAATGAGCAGTTCTTC.

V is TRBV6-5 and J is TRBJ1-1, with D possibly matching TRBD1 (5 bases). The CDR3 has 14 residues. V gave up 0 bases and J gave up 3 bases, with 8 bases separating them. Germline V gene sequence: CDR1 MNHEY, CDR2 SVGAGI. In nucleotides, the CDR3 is TGTGCCAGCAGTTACTCGTGGGGACACACTGAAGCTTTCTTT. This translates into CASSYSWGHTEAFF.

The CDR3: CATSSTDTQYF. CDR3 DNA sequence: TGTGCCACCAGCTCAACAGATACGCAGTATTTT. The chain recombines TRBV24-1 with TRBJ2-3; unclear D gene. CDR1 KGHDR and CDR2 SFDVKD come from the germline V gene. The CDR3 is made up of 11 amino acids. With 7 bases removed from V and 3 bases from J, the gap between germline ends came to 4 bases.

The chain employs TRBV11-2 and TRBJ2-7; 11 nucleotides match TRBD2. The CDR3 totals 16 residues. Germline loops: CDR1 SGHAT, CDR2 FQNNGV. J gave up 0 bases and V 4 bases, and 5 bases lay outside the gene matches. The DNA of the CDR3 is TGTGCCAGCAGCTCAAGACTAGCGGGAAGCTCCTACGAGCAGTACTTC. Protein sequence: CASSSRLAGSSYEQYF.

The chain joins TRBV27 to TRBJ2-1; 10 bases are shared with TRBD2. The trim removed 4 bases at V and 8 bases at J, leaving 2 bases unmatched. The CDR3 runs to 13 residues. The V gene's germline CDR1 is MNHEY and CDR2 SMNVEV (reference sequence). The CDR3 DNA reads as TGTGCCAGCAGTTCTAGCGGGAGATATGAGCAGTTCTTC. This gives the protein CASSSSGRYEQFF.

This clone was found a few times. The chain's CDR3 is CASSFGQGHGYTF. CDR3 coding DNA: TGTGCCAGCAGCTTTGGGCAGGGGCATGGCTACACCTTC. This chain links TRBV7-9 with TRBJ1-2, with D possibly being TRBD1 (6 bases). With 3 bases removed from V and 6 bases from J, the gap between germline ends came to 11 bases. Germline V lookup: CDR1 SEHNR, CDR2 FQNEAQ (reference sequence). The CDR3 has 13 residues. Variable domain in full (rest from reference TRBV7-9 and TRBJ1-2): DTGVSQNPRHKITKRGQNVTFRCDPISEHNRLYWYRQTLGQGPEFLTYFQNEAQLEKSRLLSDRFSAERPKGSFSTLEIQRTEQGDSAMYLCASSFGQGHGYTFGSGTRLTVV.

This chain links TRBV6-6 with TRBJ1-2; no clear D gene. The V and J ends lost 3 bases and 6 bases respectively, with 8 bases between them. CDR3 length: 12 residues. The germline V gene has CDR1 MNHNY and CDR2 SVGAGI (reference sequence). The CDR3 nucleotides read TGTGCCAGCAGTTATCGGGAGGATGGCTACACCTTC. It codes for CASSYREDGYTF.

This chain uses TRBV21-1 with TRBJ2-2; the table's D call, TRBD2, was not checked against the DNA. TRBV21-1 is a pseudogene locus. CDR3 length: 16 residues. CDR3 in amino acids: CASSGLADPNTGELFF. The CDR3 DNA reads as TGTGCCAGCAGCGGCCTAGCGGACCCGAACACCGGGGAGCTGTTTTTT.

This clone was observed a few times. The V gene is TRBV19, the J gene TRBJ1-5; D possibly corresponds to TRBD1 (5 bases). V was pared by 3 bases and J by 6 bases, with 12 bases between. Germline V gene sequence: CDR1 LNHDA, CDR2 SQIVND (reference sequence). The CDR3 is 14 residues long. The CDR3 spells CASSINPDSQPQHF. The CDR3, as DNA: TGTGCCAGTAGTATCAACCCCGACAGTCAGCCCCAGCATTTT.

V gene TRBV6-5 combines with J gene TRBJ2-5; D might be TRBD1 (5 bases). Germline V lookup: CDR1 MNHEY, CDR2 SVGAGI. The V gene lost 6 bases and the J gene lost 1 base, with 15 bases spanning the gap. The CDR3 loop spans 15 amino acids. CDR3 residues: CASRDRQLIQETQYF. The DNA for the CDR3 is TGTGCCAGCAGGGATCGACAGCTGATCCAAGAGACCCAGTACTTC.

Here the CDR3 reads CATSDWTGPGELFF. In DNA form, the CDR3 reads TGTGCCACCAGTGATTGGACAGGGCCCGGGGAGCTGTTTTTT. This chain links TRBV24-1 with TRBJ2-2; 8 bases are shared with TRBD1. V was clipped by 2 bases and J by 6 bases; unmatched bases: 1. In germline, CDR1 is KGHDR, CDR2 SFDVKD. The CDR3 covers 14 residues.

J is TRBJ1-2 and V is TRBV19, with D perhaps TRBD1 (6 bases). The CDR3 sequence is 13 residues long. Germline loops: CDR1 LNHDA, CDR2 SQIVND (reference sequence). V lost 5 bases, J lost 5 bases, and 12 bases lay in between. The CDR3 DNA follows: TGTGCCAGTAGTTATCCCGGGACATATGGCTACACCTTC. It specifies CASSYPGTYGYTF. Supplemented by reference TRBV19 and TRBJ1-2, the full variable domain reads DGGITQSPKYLFRKEGQNVTLSCEQNLNHDAMYWYRQDPGQGLRLIYYSQIVNDFQKGDIAEGYSVSREKKESFPLTVTSAQKNPTAFYLCASSYPGTYGYTFGSGTRLTVV.

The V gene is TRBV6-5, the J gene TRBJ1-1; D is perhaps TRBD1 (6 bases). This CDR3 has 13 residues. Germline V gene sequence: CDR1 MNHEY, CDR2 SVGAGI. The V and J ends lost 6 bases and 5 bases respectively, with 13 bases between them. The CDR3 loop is CASRPQGYTEAFF. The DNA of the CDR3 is TGTGCCAGCAGACCCCAGGGGTATACTGAAGCTTTCTTT.

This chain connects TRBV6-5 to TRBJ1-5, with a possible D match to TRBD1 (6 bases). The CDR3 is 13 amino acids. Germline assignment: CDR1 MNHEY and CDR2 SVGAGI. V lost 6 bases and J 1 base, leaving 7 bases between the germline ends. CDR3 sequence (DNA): TGTGCCAGCAGCGGACAGAGCAATCAGCCCCAGCATTTT. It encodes CASSGQSNQPQHF.

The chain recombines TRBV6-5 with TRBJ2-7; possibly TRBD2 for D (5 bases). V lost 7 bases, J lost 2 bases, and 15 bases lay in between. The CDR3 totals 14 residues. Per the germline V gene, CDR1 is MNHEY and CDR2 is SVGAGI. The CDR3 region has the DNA TGTGCCAGCACTCGGAGCGGTGGACCCTACGAGCAGTACTTC. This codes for CASTRSGGPYEQYF.

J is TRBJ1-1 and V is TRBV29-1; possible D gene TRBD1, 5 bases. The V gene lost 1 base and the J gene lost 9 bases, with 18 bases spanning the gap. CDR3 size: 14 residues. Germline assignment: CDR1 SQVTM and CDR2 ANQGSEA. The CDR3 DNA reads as TGCAGCGTTGAAGTGCGCGGGGGGGGTTTAAAAGCTTTCTTT. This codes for CSVEVRGGGLKAFF.

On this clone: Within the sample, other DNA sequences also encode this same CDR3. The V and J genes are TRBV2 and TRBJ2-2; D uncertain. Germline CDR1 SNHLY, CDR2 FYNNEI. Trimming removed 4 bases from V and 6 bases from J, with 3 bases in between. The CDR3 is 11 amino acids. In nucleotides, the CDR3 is TGTGCCAGCAGTGCTTCCGGGGAGCTGTTTTTT. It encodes CASSASGELFF. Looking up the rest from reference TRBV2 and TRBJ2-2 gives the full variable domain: EPEVTQTPSHQVTQMGQEVILRCVPISNHLYFYWYRQILGQKVEFLVSFYNNEISEKSEIFDDQFSVERPDGSNFTLKIRSTKLEDSAMYFCASSASGELFFGEGSRLTVL.

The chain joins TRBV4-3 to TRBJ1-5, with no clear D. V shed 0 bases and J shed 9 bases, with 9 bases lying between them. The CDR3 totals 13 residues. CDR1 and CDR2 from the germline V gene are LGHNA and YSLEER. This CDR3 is CASSQERKLPQHF. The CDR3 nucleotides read TGCGCCAGCAGCCAAGAGAGAAAACTGCCCCAGCATTTT.